This T cell receptor (beta chain) is drawn from a study of blood T cell repertoires in COVID-19. Study details: The United States, Italy and Spain were the sources of the acute and convalescent COVID-19 samples. The analysed material was cDNA or gDNA that came from T cells, B-cell-depleted T cells, or PBMCs.

As originally analysed: Amplification of reference gene primers was used by the study to estimate nucleated cell counts. Profiled with immunoSEQ multiplex PCR; TCRdb holds only in-frame clones, not every one. V, J and clone size are those of that table, while D and trimming were read from the DNA. The repertoire holds 25,000 to 30,000 clones, roughly 88% seen once, with 5% to 6.5% in the top ten. Germline trimming cut 3 bases from V and 5 bases from J; bases unmatched to any gene: 0. Germline CDR1 and CDR2: SGHTA and FQGTGA. The CDR3 has 14 residues. The clonotype comes from a human donor in a cohort sampled during active COVID-19. V usage is TRBV7-3 and J usage is TRBJ2-7; the match to TRBD2 covers 14 bases. Sequenced sample: peripheral blood. The CDR3 nucleotides are TGTGCCAGCAGCTTGGGACTAGCGGGGGACGAGCAGTACTTC. Its translation: CASSLGLAGDEQYF. The full variable domain, completed using reference TRBV7-3 and TRBJ2-7, is GAGVSQTPSNKVTEKGKYVELRCDPISGHTALYWYRQSLGQGPEFLIYFQGTGAADDSGLPNDRFFAVRPEGSVSTLKIQRTERGDSAVYLCASSLGLAGDEQYFGPGTRLTVT.